This TCR beta chain is from a study of blood T cells in healthy people across ages. This clonotype is classed as medium-sized. No antigen is known for it. The germline V gene has CDR1 MGHRA and CDR2 YSYEKL. This CDR3 has 16 amino acids. J lost 1 base, V lost 1 base, and 2 bases had no gene match. Study-level points and caveats: Donor CMV infection status was unknown, possibly confounding age-related changes in expanded clonotypes. PBMCs left unsorted prevented a conclusive naive versus antigen-experienced comparison.

Primers used in a second PCR of roughly 6 to 11 cycles were a sample-barcoded 5' primer and a J-beta primer mix. Each cDNA molecule carried a tag from a template-switch adaptor that contained 12 random nucleotides. From each sample, at least 2.5 million paired-end reads containing CDR3 were obtained. TCRdb analysed the 5' RACE reads with MiXCR anew, one entry per CDR3 protein. Seen here are about 1,500,000 distinct CDR3 sequences, 42% observed once, and the top ten hold approximately 7.9%. The receptor comes from a woman aged 18-29 years in good health. The specimen sequenced was blood. The chain employs TRBV4-1 and TRBJ2-1; TRBD2 agrees at 9 bases. CDR3 sequence: CASSQGLAVSYNEQFF. The CDR3 region has the DNA TGCGCCAGCAGCCAAGGACTAGCGGTTTCCTACAATGAGCAGTTCTTC.